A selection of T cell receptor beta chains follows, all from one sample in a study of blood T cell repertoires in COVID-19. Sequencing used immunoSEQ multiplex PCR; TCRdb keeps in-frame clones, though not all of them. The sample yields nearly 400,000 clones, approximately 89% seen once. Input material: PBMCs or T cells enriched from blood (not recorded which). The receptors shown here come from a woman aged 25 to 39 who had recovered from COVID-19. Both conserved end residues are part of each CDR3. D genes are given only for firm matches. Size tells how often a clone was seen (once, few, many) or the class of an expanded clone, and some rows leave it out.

CAWSATGATNEKLFF TGTGCCTGGAGTGCTACAGGGGCAACTAATGAAAAACTGTTTTTT TRBD1 - 15 TRBJ1-4 TRBV30
CASTAGEWDQPQHF TGTGCCAGCACCGCAGGGGAGTGGGATCAGCCCCAGCATTTT - - 14 TRBJ1-5 TRBV9
CASSRGQISNQPQHF TGTGCCAGCTCACGGGGACAGATTAGCAATCAGCCCCAGCATTTT TRBD1 - 15 TRBJ1-5 TRBV18
CASSSDREFTDTQYF TGTGCCAGTTCGTCGGACAGGGAATTCACAGATACGCAGTATTTT TRBD1 - 15 TRBJ2-3 TRBV14
CASSFGQSTDTQYF TGTGCCAGCAGCTTTGGACAGAGCACAGATACGCAGTATTTT - - 14 TRBJ2-3 TRBV5-6
CSASEGTGYSPLHF TGCAGTGCTAGTGAAGGGACAGGGTATTCACCCCTCCACTTT TRBD1 - 14 TRBJ1-6 TRBV20-1
CASGGLATGEQYF TGTGCCTCCGGGGGACTAGCAACAGGCGAGCAGTACTTC TRBD2 - 13 TRBJ2-7 TRBV7-2
CASSEFPHEAFF TGTGCCAGCAGTGAATTTCCACATGAAGCTTTCTTT - - 12 TRBJ1-1 TRBV6-1
CASSPIAGGADTQYF TGTGCCAGCAGCCCAATAGCGGGGGGGGCAGATACGCAGTATTTT TRBD2 - 15 TRBJ2-3 TRBV7-9
CAWSNNGFSGNTIYF TGTGCCTGGAGTAATAATGGCTTCTCTGGAAACACCATATATTTT - - 15 TRBJ1-3 TRBV30
CAWSVGDTSNQPQHF TGTGCCTGGAGTGTAGGGGACACTAGCAATCAGCCCCAGCATTTT - - 15 TRBJ1-5 TRBV30
CASSRETVSYEQYF TGTGCCAGTAGTAGAGAGACAGTCTCCTACGAGCAGTACTTC - - 14 TRBJ2-7 TRBV19
CASSPQLDGNNSPLHF TGTGCCAGCTCACCACAACTCGACGGGAATAATTCACCCCTCCACTTT - - 16 TRBJ1-6 TRBV18
CAWGGSIMNTEAFF TGTGCCTGGGGCGGGTCGATCATGAACACTGAAGCTTTCTTT - - 14 TRBJ1-1 TRBV30
CASSHDRGSYGYTF TGTGCCAGCTCACACGACAGGGGAAGCTATGGCTACACCTTC TRBD1 - 14 TRBJ1-2 TRBV18
CASSLKGADSSYNEQFF TGTGCCAGCTCACTTAAAGGAGCGGACAGCTCCTACAATGAGCAGTTCTTC - - 17 TRBJ2-1 TRBV18
CSVEGLAGAPYNEQFF TGCAGCGTTGAGGGACTAGCGGGAGCTCCCTACAATGAGCAGTTCTTC TRBD2 - 16 TRBJ2-1 TRBV29-1
CAGGTVLSDEQFF TGTGCCGGAGGGACAGTTCTCTCGGATGAGCAGTTCTTC - - 13 TRBJ2-1 TRBV12-3/TRBV12-4
CASSFYGGGYEKLFF TGTGCCAGCAGCTTTTATGGGGGAGGATATGAAAAACTGTTTTTT - once 15 TRBJ1-4 TRBV7-2
CASSQDQGTYEQYF TGCGCCAGCAGCCAAGATCAGGGGACCTACGAGCAGTACTTC - - 14 TRBJ2-7 TRBV4-3
CASSISGISQWQYF TGTGCCAGCAGCATTAGCGGGATTAGTCAGTGGCAGTACTTC TRBD2 - 14 TRBJ2-7 TRBV11-2
CASSTTGGPGYTF TGTGCCAGCAGCACAACAGGGGGCCCTGGCTACACCTTC TRBD1 - 13 TRBJ1-2 TRBV9